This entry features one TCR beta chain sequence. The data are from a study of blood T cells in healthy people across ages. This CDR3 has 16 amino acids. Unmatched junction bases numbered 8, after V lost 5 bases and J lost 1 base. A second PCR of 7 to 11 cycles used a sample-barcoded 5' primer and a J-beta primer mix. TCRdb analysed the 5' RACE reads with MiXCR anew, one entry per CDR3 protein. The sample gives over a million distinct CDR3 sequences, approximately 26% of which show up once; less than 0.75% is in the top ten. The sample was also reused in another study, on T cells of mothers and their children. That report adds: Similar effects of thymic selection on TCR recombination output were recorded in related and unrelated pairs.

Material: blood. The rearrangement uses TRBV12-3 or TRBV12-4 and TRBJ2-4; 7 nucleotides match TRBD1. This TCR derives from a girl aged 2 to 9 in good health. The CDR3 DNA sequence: TGTGCCAGCAGTGGGGGACAGATGGACGCCAAAAACATTCAGTACTTC. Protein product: CASSGGQMDAKNIQYF.